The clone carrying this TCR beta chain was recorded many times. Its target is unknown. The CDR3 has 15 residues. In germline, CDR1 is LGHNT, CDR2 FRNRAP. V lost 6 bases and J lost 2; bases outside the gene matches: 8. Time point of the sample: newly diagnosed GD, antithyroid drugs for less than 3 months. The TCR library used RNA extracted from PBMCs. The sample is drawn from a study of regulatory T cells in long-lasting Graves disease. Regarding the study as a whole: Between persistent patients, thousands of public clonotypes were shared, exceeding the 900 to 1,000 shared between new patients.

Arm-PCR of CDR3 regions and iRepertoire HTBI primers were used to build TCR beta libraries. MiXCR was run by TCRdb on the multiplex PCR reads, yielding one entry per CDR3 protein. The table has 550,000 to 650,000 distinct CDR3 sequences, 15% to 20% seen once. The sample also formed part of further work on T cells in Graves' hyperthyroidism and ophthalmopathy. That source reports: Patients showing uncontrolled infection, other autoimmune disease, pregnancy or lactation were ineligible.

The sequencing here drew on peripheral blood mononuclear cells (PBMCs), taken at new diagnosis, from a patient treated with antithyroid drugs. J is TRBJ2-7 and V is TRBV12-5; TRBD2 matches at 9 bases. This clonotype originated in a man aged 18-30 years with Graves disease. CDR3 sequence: CASGLGASGAYEQYF. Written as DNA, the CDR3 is TGTGCTAGTGGCCTAGGGGCTAGCGGGGCCTACGAGCAGTACTTC.